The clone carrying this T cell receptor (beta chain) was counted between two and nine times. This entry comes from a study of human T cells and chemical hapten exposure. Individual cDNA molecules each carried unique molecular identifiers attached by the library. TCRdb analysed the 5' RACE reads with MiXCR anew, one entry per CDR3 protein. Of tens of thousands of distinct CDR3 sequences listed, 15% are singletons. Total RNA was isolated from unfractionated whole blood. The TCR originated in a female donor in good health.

This chain's CDR3 is CSAPRQGLNQPQHF. The CDR3 DNA sequence: TGCAGTGCACCAAGACAGGGACTAAATCAGCCCCAGCATTTT. The chain employs TRBV20-1 and TRBJ1-5; 7 nucleotides align to TRBD1. Germline CDR1 and CDR2: DFQATT and SNEGSKA (reference sequence). The J segment lost 4 bases and the V segment lost 6 bases, leaving 9 bases of the junction unmatched. This CDR3 has 14 amino acids.